The subject of this entry is one TCR beta chain. Antigen unknown. The data derive from a study of cytomegalovirus exposure and HLA in healthy donors. Study-level information: Earlier, some 200 million T cells were analyzed, and fewer than 120 million unique TCR beta sequences were found among them. Overall study results and limits: Most TCR beta V segments were productive about 90% or about 30% of the time in an earlier analysis. Later work found that TCR association rates differed between HLA loci; DRB1 had the most and HLA-C the fewest.

PCR employed 60 Vbeta and 13 Jbeta primers. The data were produced by immunoSEQ multiplex PCR, yet TCRdb's version contains in-frame clones alone and is incomplete. The sample lists 250,000 or so clones; roughly 91% were seen once. The ends lost 5 bases at V and 2 bases at J; junction bases unmatched: 8. The CDR3 runs 15 residues. The germline gives CDR1 SGHNT, CDR2 YYREEE (reference sequence). The chain is built from TRBV5-4 and TRBJ2-7; 9 bases are a match to TRBD2. What was sequenced was PBMCs. This clonotype was obtained from a girl under 10 years old in good health and CMV-seronegative. This chain's CDR3 is CASSRRAGGTYEQYF. CDR3 DNA sequence: TGTGCCAGCAGTCGCCGGGCGGGAGGGACCTACGAGCAGTACTTC.